This T cell receptor beta chain comes out of a study of control samples from healthy donors and cancer patients. V gave up 0 bases and J gave up 6 bases; unmatched junction bases: 8. Germline V lookup: CDR1 SGHRS, CDR2 YFSETQ. CDR3 size: 15 residues. Sequencing was performed with immunoSEQ multiplex PCR; in TCRdb, only in-frame clones are kept and a portion is missing. Of some 150,000 clones listed, about 90% are singletons. The chain recombines TRBV5-1 with TRBJ1-2; 7 nucleotides agree with TRBD1. This TCR was sampled from a young man in good health. The source material was blood. The CDR3 coding sequence is TGCGCCAGCAGCTTGGAGTCCAGGGGGTTGGATGGCTACACCTTC. Protein product: CASSLESRGLDGYTF.